This T cell receptor (beta chain) was retrieved from a study of blood T cell repertoires in COVID-19. Study overall: Sites in the United States, Italy and Spain provided acute and convalescent COVID-19 samples. Nucleic acid was either cDNA or gDNA, and it came from T cells, B-cell-depleted T cells, or PBMCs.

Seattle enrolled patients during active infection and tracked them longitudinally. This CDR3 has 16 amino acids. V lost 2 bases, J lost 4 bases, and 3 bases stayed unmatched. CDR1 and CDR2 from the germline V gene are MNHNY and SVGAGI (reference sequence). The method was immunoSEQ multiplex PCR; TCRdb's version includes in-frame clones alone and lacks a portion of them. The sample consists of fewer than 300,000 clones, more than 85% of them appearing once. The receptor comes from a person aged 18-30 years with COVID-19, enrolled during active disease. Sequencing input: peripheral blood. The V call is TRBV6-6, the J call TRBJ2-2, with TRBD2 matching over 11 bases. The CDR3 loop is CASSYPLAGGTGELFF. DNA for the CDR3: TGTGCCAGCAGTTACCCCCTAGCGGGAGGCACCGGGGAGCTGTTTTTT.